These 26 T cell receptor beta chains share one sample of origin, sequenced in a study of blood T cell repertoires in COVID-19. Sequenced by immunoSEQ multiplex PCR; TCRdb stores in-frame clones only, minus some. The sample has approximately 100,000 clones; roughly 80% are singletons. The sequenced sample consisted of peripheral blood. These receptors were collected from a man between 65 and 85 years old with active or convalescent COVID-19.

This clone was counted only a few times. The rearrangement uses TRBV6-2 or TRBV6-3 and TRBJ1-5; possible D gene TRBD1, 5 bases. V was clipped by 5 bases and J by 6 bases, with 8 bases between them. Germline-derived CDR1 and CDR2 are MNHEY and SVGEGT. CDR3 size: 12 residues. CDR3 amino acids: CASSRGAQPQHF. DNA of the CDR3: TGTGCCAGCAGTAGGGGTGCTCAGCCCCAGCATTTT.

The gene calls are TRBV5-4 and TRBJ2-1, with D tentatively TRBD2 (7 bases). The germline V gene has CDR1 SGHNT and CDR2 YYREEE (reference sequence). CDR3 length: 16 amino acids. Trimming shortened V by 0 bases and J by 6 bases, and 16 bases separated the two germline ends. CDR3 in amino acids: CASSLALGGGANEQFF. CDR3 coding DNA: TGTGCCAGCAGCTTGGCCCTGGGGGGGGGCGCCAATGAGCAGTTCTTC. The variable domain in full, completed from reference TRBV5-4 and TRBJ2-1, reads ETGVTQSPTHLIKTRGQQVTLRCSSQSGHNTVSWYQQALGQGPQFIFQYYREEENGRGNFPPRFSGLQFPNYSSELNVNALELDDSALYLCASSLALGGGANEQFFGPGTRLTVL.

The chain carries TRBV18 and TRBJ1-5; D is possibly TRBD1 (6 bases). The CDR3 contains 15 residues. The germline V gene encodes CDR1 KGHSH and CDR2 LQKENI. The germline V and J ends were trimmed by 3 bases and 2 bases, with 11 bases remaining between them. This CDR3 is CASSPNAGGNQPQHF. In DNA form, the CDR3 reads TGTGCCAGCTCACCGAACGCAGGGGGCAATCAGCCCCAGCATTTT.

The chain recombines TRBV9 with TRBJ2-2; maybe TRBD2 (5 bases). Trimming removed 9 bases from V and 0 bases from J, with 15 bases in between. This CDR3 region has 15 residues. Germline values: CDR1 SGDLS, CDR2 YYNGEE. In DNA form, the CDR3 reads TGTGCCACCAAACTAGGGAACTCGAACACCGGGGAGCTGTTTTTT. Translating gives CATKLGNSNTGELFF.

This clone was observed a handful of times. This chain joins TRBV9 and TRBJ1-1, with D unresolved. V lost 0 bases to trimming and J lost 1 base, with 13 bases between them. Germline V gene lookup returns CDR1 SGDLS and CDR2 YYNGEE. The CDR3 extends over 16 amino acids. The CDR3 nucleotides are TGTGCCAGCAGCGTAGGTGGGTGGGAGGAGAACACTGAAGCTTTCTTT. This codes for CASSVGGWEENTEAFF. The variable domain in full, with the rest retrieved from reference TRBV9 and TRBJ1-1, is DSGVTQTPKHLITATGQRVTLRCSPRSGDLSVYWYQQSLDQGLQFLIQYYNGEERAKGNILERFSAQQFPDLHSELNLSSLELGDSALYFCASSVGGWEENTEAFFGQGTRLTVV.

The chain is built from TRBV7-2 and TRBJ2-3; 9 bases line up with TRBD2. Germline V lookup: CDR1 SGHTA, CDR2 FQGNSA. This CDR3 is 15 amino acids long. Trimming at V came to 6 bases and at J to 7 bases, leaving 11 bases not matched to a gene. CDR3 sequence: CASRYAASGGNTQYF. The CDR3 DNA reads as TGTGCCAGCAGGTACGCGGCGAGCGGGGGGAATACGCAGTATTTT. Full variable domain (rest looked up from reference TRBV7-2 and TRBJ2-3): GAGVSQSPSNKVTEKGKDVELRCDPISGHTALYWYRQSLGQGLEFLIYFQGNSAPDKSGLPSDRFSAERTGGSVSTLTIQRTQQEDSAVYLCASRYAASGGNTQYFGPGTRLTVL.

The V gene is TRBV5-1, the J gene TRBJ1-1; D possibly corresponds to TRBD1 (5 bases). With 2 bases removed from V and 0 bases from J, the gap between germline ends came to 5 bases. Looked up from germline, CDR1 is SGHRS and CDR2 is YFSETQ. CDR3 length: 13 residues. CDR3 amino acids: CASSLGVNTEAFF. The CDR3 DNA reads TGCGCCAGCAGCTTAGGGGTGAACACTGAAGCTTTCTTT.

Comment on this clone: Within the sample, other DNA sequences also encode this same CDR3. The V call is TRBV18, the J call TRBJ2-1, with 11 bases that match TRBD2. The J segment lost 7 bases and the V segment lost 3 bases, leaving 5 bases of the junction unmatched. The CDR3 contains 15 residues. The germline V gene encodes CDR1 KGHSH and CDR2 LQKENI. This CDR3 is CASSPLAGGLNEQFF. CDR3 sequence (DNA): TGTGCCAGCTCACCCTTAGCGGGGGGGCTTAATGAGCAGTTCTTC.

The chain is built from TRBV30 and TRBJ2-7, with 7 nucleotides matching TRBD1. J gave up 1 base and V 5 bases, and 8 bases lay outside the gene matches. CDR3 size: 14 residues. The germline V gene has CDR1 GTSNPN and CDR2 SVGIG (reference sequence). CDR3 amino acids: CAWGVGGSSYEQYF. As DNA, the CDR3 is TGTGCCTGGGGGGTAGGGGGCAGTTCCTACGAGCAGTACTTC. The variable domain in full, completed from reference TRBV30 and TRBJ2-7, reads SQTIHQWPATLVQPVGSPLSLECTVEGTSNPNLYWYRQAAGRGLQLLFYSVGIGQISSEVPQNLSASRPQDRQFILSSKKLLLSDSGFYLCAWGVGGSSYEQYFGPGTRLTVT.

The chain couples TRBV10-3 to TRBJ2-1; TRBD2 matches at 11 bases. This CDR3 has 15 residues. V was clipped by 4 bases and J by 9 bases; unmatched bases: 8. CDR1 is ENHRY and CDR2 is SYGVKD in the germline V gene. The CDR3 protein is CAISVGVAGGREQFF. The DNA of the CDR3 is TGTGCCATCAGTGTAGGAGTAGCGGGGGGGCGTGAGCAGTTCTTC.

The genes are TRBV11-3 and TRBJ1-1; D is perhaps TRBD1 (5 bases). Trimming removed 0 bases from V and 3 bases from J, with 14 bases in between. The CDR3 has 16 amino acids. Germline CDR1 reads SGHNT; CDR2 reads YENEEA. As DNA, the CDR3 is TGTGCCAGCAGCTTAGATAATTGGGCGGGGGACACTGAAGCTTTCTTT. Translation: CASSLDNWAGDTEAFF.

The count of this clone is one. The V gene is TRBV11-3, the J gene TRBJ2-1, with D perhaps matching TRBD2 (5 bases). Germline V CDR1 and CDR2: SGHNT, YENEEA. Trimming removed 5 bases from V and 7 bases from J, with 18 bases in between. The CDR3 sequence is 15 residues long. The CDR3 is CASSRTGLSNNEQFF. The CDR3 DNA reads as TGTGCCAGCAGCCGCACCGGACTGAGTAATAATGAGCAGTTCTTC.

This clone was observed a single time. The chain couples TRBV5-1 to TRBJ2-4, with 8 bases aligning to TRBD1. This CDR3 comprises 16 residues. The V gene end was trimmed by 3 bases and the J gene end by 2 bases; junction bases not matched to a gene: 7. CDR1 and CDR2 (germline): SGHRS, YFSETQ. The CDR3 DNA reads TGCGCCAGCAGCTACGGACAGGGATTATCCAAAAACATTCAGTACTTC. It yields the protein CASSYGQGLSKNIQYF.

A single count supports this clone. This chain links TRBV5-4 with TRBJ2-7; 9 bases fit TRBD1. V shed 2 bases and J 7 bases; nucleotides not matched to a gene: 7. The germline V gene encodes CDR1 SGHNT and CDR2 YYREEE (reference sequence). The CDR3 contains 14 residues. This CDR3 is CASSLQGALWEQYF. The CDR3 DNA sequence: TGTGCCAGCAGCTTACAGGGGGCCCTCTGGGAGCAGTACTTC.

Turning to this clone: Other DNA variants within this sample encode the same CDR3. The J gene is TRBJ2-7, the V gene TRBV6-5; 7 nucleotides line up with TRBD2. The ends lost 2 bases at V and 3 bases at J; junction bases unmatched: 4. Per germline, CDR1 MNHEY and CDR2 SVGAGI. The CDR3 sequence is 14 residues long. As DNA, the CDR3 is TGTGCCAGCAGTTACGGGAGGGGAGGCTACGAGCAGTACTTC. Translation: CASSYGRGGYEQYF.

A few counts support this clone. The chain carries TRBV3-1 (or the pseudogene TRBV3-2) and TRBJ1-2, with D perhaps matching TRBD1 (5 bases). The germline CDR1 and CDR2 sequences are LGHDT and YNNKEL (reference sequence). There are 14 residues in the CDR3. V lost 0 bases and J lost 4, with 9 bases in between. Written as DNA, the CDR3 is TGTGCCAGCAGCCAAGAGTCGGGGGTCTATGGCTACACCTTC. Protein product: CASSQESGVYGYTF.

As regards this clone: At one of its ends the junction is not consistent with the germline gene, which may arise from a read error. The same CDR3 also results from other DNA sequences found in this sample. The chain uses TRBV5-1 and TRBJ1-2, with no clear D. This CDR3 spans 13 amino acids. In germline, CDR1 is SGHRS, CDR2 YFSETQ. The CDR3 nucleotides are TGCGCCAGCAGCGGGCCAGGATCCTATGGCTACACCTTT. Its protein is CASSGPGSYGYTF.

In its sample, this clone was seen a few times. The chain combines TRBV19 with TRBJ1-4; 9 bases are shared with TRBD1. CDR1 and CDR2 from the germline V gene are LNHDA and SQIVND (reference sequence). This CDR3 is built from 15 residues. With 5 bases clipped from V and 4 bases from J, the junction kept 5 bases outside the gene matches. This CDR3 reads CASSVDRGDNEKLFF. Here the CDR3 DNA reads TGTGCCAGTAGTGTGGACAGGGGCGATAATGAAAAACTGTTTTTT.

CDR3 region: CASSPWGGHTDTQYF. The CDR3 region has the DNA TGTGCCAGCAGCCCTTGGGGGGGCCACACAGATACGCAGTATTTT. The chain has TRBV7-9 and TRBJ2-3; D possibly corresponds to TRBD2 (7 bases). This CDR3 spans 15 amino acids. V was clipped by 5 bases and J by 2 bases, with 14 bases between them. The germline gives CDR1 SEHNR, CDR2 FQNEAQ (reference sequence).

J is TRBJ2-7 and V is TRBV3-1 (or the pseudogene TRBV3-2), with 10 bases matching TRBD2. The CDR3 sequence is 15 residues long. The junction had 5 bases not matched to a gene; V was cut back by 3 bases and J by 3 bases. CDR1 and CDR2 from the germline V gene are LGHDT and YNNKEL (reference sequence). CDR3 sequence (DNA): TGTGCCAGCAGCCATTTAGCGGGGGGAATCTACGAGCAGTACTTC. Encoded protein: CASSHLAGGIYEQYF.

The rearrangement links TRBV30 to TRBJ2-3, with D perhaps matching TRBD2 (6 bases). The CDR3 extends over 13 amino acids. V lost 4 bases and J 2 bases, leaving 10 bases between the germline ends. From germline, CDR1 is GTSNPN and CDR2 SVGIG (reference sequence). CDR3 nucleotides: TGTGCCTGGAACCCGGGGGTCACAGATACGCAGTATTTT. Residues: CAWNPGVTDTQYF.

The chain recombines TRBV6-5 with TRBJ1-1, with 9 bases aligning to TRBD1. The germline V gene has CDR1 MNHEY and CDR2 SVGAGI. The J segment lost 8 bases and the V segment lost 6 bases, leaving 10 bases of the junction unmatched. The CDR3 is 14 residues long. Written as DNA, the CDR3 is TGTGCCAGCAGACCCGGGACAGGGTGGTCCGAAGCTTTCTTT. The encoded protein is CASRPGTGWSEAFF.

In its sample, this clone was seen a few times. The gene calls are TRBV11-2 and TRBJ1-1; no reliable D call. Deletions cut 5 bases from V and 0 bases from J, with 13 bases between. CDR3 length: 15 residues. Germline lookup yields CDR1 SGHAT and CDR2 FQNNGV. The CDR3 reads CASSLTAAMNTEAFF. The CDR3 nucleotides read TGTGCCAGCAGCCTCACGGCGGCCATGAACACTGAAGCTTTCTTT.

The chain combines TRBV29-1 with TRBJ1-2, with D perhaps matching TRBD1 (5 bases). Trimming pared 7 bases from V and 6 bases from J, leaving 12 bases between. CDR1 is SQVTM, CDR2 ANQGSEA, per germline. The CDR3 covers 11 residues. CDR3 DNA sequence: TGCAGCGCACAGGTATCTAATGGCTACACCTTC. Amino acid sequence: CSAQVSNGYTF.

J is TRBJ2-7 and V is TRBV6-2 or TRBV6-3, with D maybe TRBD2 (5 bases). CDR3 length: 15 amino acids. V gave up 5 bases and J gave up 3 bases, with 17 bases separating them. From germline, CDR1 is MNHEY and CDR2 SVGEGT. This CDR3 reads CASSPSYSVRYEQYF. DNA of the CDR3: TGTGCCAGCAGTCCATCATATAGCGTCCGCTACGAGCAGTACTTC.

The J gene is TRBJ1-2, the V gene TRBV12-5, with 9 bases matching TRBD1. From germline, CDR1 is LGHNT and CDR2 FRNRAP. Losses at the gene ends were 3 bases for V and 4 bases for J; bases not matched to a gene: 9. The CDR3 is 16 residues long. CDR3 nucleotide sequence: TGTGCTAGTGGTTTCCTCGGGACAGGGAGGAGCTATGGCTACACCTTC. It codes for CASGFLGTGRSYGYTF.